Below, 22 T cell receptor beta chains from the same sample are listed, as sequenced in a study of shared clonotypes between healthy human individuals. CD45RO negativity and positive selection for CCR7 defined naive CD8 cells, a population that excluded terminally differentiated effector memory CD45RA+ cells. The assay was immunoSEQ multiplex PCR, and TCRdb's table has in-frame clones only and misses some. The table lists around 1,900,000 clones, 93% of them singletons. Specimen: naive CD8+ T cells from PBMCs. The receptors were gathered from a man aged 18 to 29 in good health. Some clones in this sample may be carry-over from other donors' samples.

The rearrangement links TRBV11-2 to TRBJ2-1; weak D call: TRBD2 (5 bases). The CDR3 contains 15 residues. V gave up 2 bases and J gave up 2 bases, with 10 bases separating them. CDR1 and CDR2 from the germline V gene are SGHAT and FQNNGV. The CDR3 loop reads CASSLLGAAYNEQFF. The CDR3 bases are TGTGCCAGCAGCTTATTGGGAGCTGCCTACAATGAGCAGTTCTTC.

V usage is TRBV21-1 and J usage is TRBJ1-5; the table's TRBD1 call for D was not verified on the DNA. TRBV21-1 is designated a pseudogene. CDR3 length: 19 residues. The CDR3 DNA follows: TGTGCCAGCAGCAAAGCGGCAGGGGCCCGACGCTATAGCAATCAGCCCCAGCATTTT. Protein: CASSKAAGARRYSNQPQHF.

The V gene is TRBV19, the J gene TRBJ2-1; 7 nucleotides line up with TRBD2. Per the germline V gene, CDR1 is LNHDA and CDR2 is SQIVND (reference sequence). Germline trimming cut 5 bases from V and 0 bases from J; bases unmatched to any gene: 4. The CDR3 totals 15 residues. The chain's CDR3 is CASSLAGDSYNEQFF. CDR3 sequence (DNA): TGTGCCAGTAGTTTAGCGGGCGACTCCTACAATGAGCAGTTCTTC.

The chain's CDR3 is CASSQGLQNIQYF. As DNA, the CDR3 is TGTGCCAGCAGTCAGGGACTTCAAAACATTCAGTACTTC. This rearrangement joins TRBV27 to TRBJ2-4, with a weak D call TRBD2 (6 bases). The germline V gene encodes CDR1 MNHEY and CDR2 SMNVEV (reference sequence). This CDR3 comprises 13 residues. The V gene lost 5 bases and the J gene lost 5 bases, with 10 bases spanning the gap.

This chain links TRBV7-2 with TRBJ1-5, with D unresolved. Trimming stripped 2 bases from V and 1 base from J, with 9 bases between. Germline CDR1 SGHTA, CDR2 FQGNSA. The CDR3 consists of 15 residues. CDR3 coding DNA: TGTGCCAGCAGCTTACCGTTCGACAGCAATCAGCCCCAGCATTTT. Its translation is CASSLPFDSNQPQHF. Together with reference TRBV7-2 and TRBJ1-5, the CDR3 gives the full variable domain: GAGVSQSPSNKVTEKGKDVELRCDPISGHTALYWYRQSLGQGLEFLIYFQGNSAPDKSGLPSDRFSAERTGGSVSTLTIQRTQQEDSAVYLCASSLPFDSNQPQHFGDGTRLSIL.

The chain is built from TRBV28 and TRBJ2-5; 8 nucleotides agree with TRBD1. V trimming: 9 bases; J trimming: 1 base; junction bases outside the gene matches: 10. The CDR3 totals 15 residues. Germline V gene data show CDR1 as MDHEN and CDR2 as SYDVKM. The CDR3 loop reads CASDRGRGSQETQYF. CDR3 bases: TGTGCCAGTGACAGGGGCCGCGGGTCCCAAGAGACCCAGTACTTC. Full variable domain (missing parts from reference TRBV28 and TRBJ2-5): DVKVTQSSRYLVKRTGEKVFLECVQDMDHENMFWYRQDPGLGLRLIYFSYDVKMKEKGDIPEGYSVSREKKERFSLILESASTNQTSMYLCASDRGRGSQETQYFGPGTRLLVL.

V and J are TRBV4-3 and TRBJ2-2, with 11 bases that match TRBD2. Germline CDR1 is LGHNA and CDR2 is YSLEER. This CDR3 spans 17 amino acids. Unmatched junction bases numbered 8, after V lost 0 bases and J lost 8 bases. DNA of the CDR3: TGCGCCAGCAGCCAAGATTTGAGACTAGCGGGAAGAGGGGAGCTGTTTTTT. Translated, it gives CASSQDLRLAGRGELFF.

This rearrangement joins TRBV29-1 to TRBJ2-1, with D perhaps matching TRBD2 (5 bases). Trimming took off 8 bases at V and 3 bases at J, with 14 bases between the two ends. Germline values: CDR1 SQVTM, CDR2 ANQGSEA. The CDR3 contains 13 residues. The CDR3 region has the DNA TGCAGCTACCAAGCGGAGCGCTACAATGAGCAGTTCTTC. It specifies CSYQAERYNEQFF.

This chain links TRBV6-1 with TRBJ1-1; tentatively, D is TRBD1 (5 bases). Trimming left V 8 bases short and J 4 bases short, with 20 bases between. The CDR3 length is 15 residues. From germline, CDR1 is MNHNS and CDR2 SASEGT. The CDR3 DNA reads as TGTGCCAGCGGGGTTGGGGGGTTTGACGGCACTGAAGCTTTCTTT. This translates into CASGVGGFDGTEAFF.

The chain is built from TRBV7-2 and TRBJ2-7; 11 bases match TRBD2. CDR1 SGHTA and CDR2 FQGNSA come from the germline V gene. Germline trimming cut 1 base from V and 4 bases from J; bases unmatched to any gene: 3. CDR3 length: 15 residues. CDR3 residues: CASSLDRLAGYEQYF. The CDR3 DNA reads as TGTGCCAGCAGCTTAGACCGACTAGCGGGGTACGAGCAGTACTTC. The whole variable domain, remainder taken from reference TRBV7-2 and TRBJ2-7, is GAGVSQSPSNKVTEKGKDVELRCDPISGHTALYWYRQSLGQGLEFLIYFQGNSAPDKSGLPSDRFSAERTGGSVSTLTIQRTQQEDSAVYLCASSLDRLAGYEQYFGPGTRLTVT.

The rearrangement uses TRBV5-1 and TRBJ2-7, with D perhaps matching TRBD2 (5 bases). Trimming stripped 1 base from V and 6 bases from J, with 14 bases between. The CDR3 contains 14 residues. Germline CDR1 SGHRS, CDR2 YFSETQ. The chain's CDR3 is CASSLTRDGSEQYF. The CDR3 DNA reads as TGCGCCAGCAGCTTGACCCGGGATGGGAGCGAGCAGTACTTC.

The genes are TRBV7-6 and TRBJ2-5; 7 nucleotides agree with TRBD1. CDR1 is SGHVS and CDR2 is FNYEAQ in the germline V gene. The junction had 10 bases not matched to a gene; V was cut back by 5 bases and J by 4 bases. The CDR3 totals 15 residues. The chain's CDR3 is CASSPRKGAVETQYF. The CDR3, as DNA: TGTGCCAGCAGCCCCAGGAAGGGGGCTGTAGAGACCCAGTACTTC.

This clone has just one count. V is TRBV30 and J is TRBJ1-6, with D possibly matching TRBD1 (5 bases). This CDR3 contains 14 residues. Germline V CDR1 and CDR2: GTSNPN, SVGIG (reference sequence). V was cut by 0 bases and J by 7 bases, with 10 bases left in between. For the CDR3, the DNA is TGTGCCTGGAGTGTAGGGGCGGGGAATTCACCCCTCCACTTT. This codes for CAWSVGAGNSPLHF.

The V call is TRBV27, the J call TRBJ2-7; 14 nucleotides agree with TRBD2. This CDR3 contains 16 residues. V gave up 3 bases and J gave up 5 bases; unmatched junction bases: 6. The germline V gene encodes CDR1 MNHEY and CDR2 SMNVEV (reference sequence). For the CDR3, the DNA is TGTGCCAGCAGTTTCATCGGGACTAGCGGGAGCGACGAGCAGTACTTC. Protein product: CASSFIGTSGSDEQYF.

The rearrangement joins TRBV5-3 to TRBJ2-1; D might be TRBD1 (5 bases). TRBV5-3 is an ORF for which the function is uncertain. This CDR3 is 17 amino acids long. Trimming shortened V by 0 bases and J by 3 bases, and 16 bases separated the two germline ends. The CDR3 DNA reads as TGTGCCAGAAGCTTGGCCTCGTGGGGCAGGGACTACAATGAGCAGTTCTTC. Protein product: CARSLASWGRDYNEQFF.

This chain uses TRBV9 with TRBJ2-3; the D gene is possibly TRBD2 (6 bases). Germline V gene sequence: CDR1 SGDLS, CDR2 YYNGEE. Trimming removed 6 bases at V and 2 bases at J, with 16 bases between. This CDR3 contains 15 residues. The CDR3 DNA sequence: TGTGCCAGCACGGCGGGGTCTGGCTACACAGATACGCAGTATTTT. Protein product: CASTAGSGYTDTQYF.

V and J are TRBV19 and TRBJ2-5; D is unclear. There are 16 residues in the CDR3. From germline, CDR1 is LNHDA and CDR2 SQIVND (reference sequence). Trimming removed 0 bases from V and 1 base from J, with 12 bases in between. The CDR3 nucleotides read TGTGCCAGTAGTATAGATTTTGGAATAGGCCAAGAGACCCAGTACTTC. Its translation is CASSIDFGIGQETQYF.

About this clone itself: Other nucleotide sequences from this sample produce the same CDR3. The chain is built from TRBV27 and TRBJ1-1, with TRBD1 matching 7 bases. With 6 bases clipped from V and 5 bases from J, the junction kept 6 bases outside the gene matches. The CDR3 sequence is 13 residues long. The germline V gene encodes CDR1 MNHEY and CDR2 SMNVEV (reference sequence). CDR3: CASSLNRGTEAFF. The CDR3 DNA is TGTGCCAGCAGCCTCAACAGGGGTACTGAAGCTTTCTTT.

The J gene is TRBJ2-1, the V gene TRBV6-5; possible D gene TRBD2, 6 bases. The CDR3 is 15 amino acids. CDR1 and CDR2 from the germline V gene are MNHEY and SVGAGI. V lost 5 bases and J lost 9, with 20 bases in between. CDR3 coding DNA: TGTGCCAGCAGTCCGGACTACACTCCGTCTGGTGAGCAGTTCTTC. Protein sequence: CASSPDYTPSGEQFF.

This clone was counted once. The rearrangement links TRBV2 to TRBJ1-2, with D tentatively TRBD1 (5 bases). CDR3 size: 14 residues. Germline-derived CDR1 and CDR2 are SNHLY and FYNNEI. The V and J ends lost 4 bases and 7 bases respectively, with 16 bases between them. The CDR3 nucleotides are TGTGCCAGCAGTGTTAGCAGGGAGGTGGTTGGCTACACCTTC. It translates to CASSVSREVVGYTF.

This sequence joins TRBV5-6 and TRBJ2-7; D is unresolved. The CDR3 has 13 residues. Trimming took 6 bases from V and 5 from J, leaving 15 bases between them. Germline values: CDR1 SGHDT, CDR2 YYEEEE. The chain's CDR3 is CASNPVGFHEQYF. The CDR3 DNA is TGTGCCAGCAATCCGGTGGGCTTCCACGAGCAGTACTTC.

This chain links TRBV27 with TRBJ2-7; 10 positions match TRBD2. CDR1 is MNHEY and CDR2 is SMNVEV in the germline V gene (reference sequence). The CDR3 sequence is 14 residues long. The V gene end was trimmed by 5 bases and the J gene end by 4 bases; junction bases not matched to a gene: 5. The CDR3 loop is CASSASGSFYEQYF. The CDR3 DNA sequence: TGTGCCAGCAGTGCTAGCGGGAGTTTTTACGAGCAGTACTTC.